These 30 T cell receptor beta chains share one sample of origin, sequenced in a study of human T cells and chemical hapten exposure. Each CDR3 protein gets one entry after TCRdb re-called the RACE reads with MiXCR. The sample lists approximately 34,000 distinct CDR3 sequences; 5.5% to 7.5% were seen once. Time point denoted: patch test 1, 2 weeks after DPC sensitization. Treatment here: therapeutic diphenylcyclopropenone sensitization with weekly scalp DPC. It was unfractionated whole blood from which total RNA was extracted. The source material was whole blood, sampled in connection with sensitization to the hapten diphenylcyclopropenone (DPC). The receptors originated from a woman under 40 with alopecia areata. Some clones in this sample may be carry-over from other donors' samples.

Concerning this clonotype itself: This may be a read error, as it is one base from a much larger clone. This chain uses TRBV7-2 with TRBJ1-4; D uncertain. This CDR3 contains 15 residues. Germline V CDR1 and CDR2: SGHTA, FQGNSA. In DNA form, the CDR3 reads TGTGCCAGCAGCTTAGGGCGCGCCCGTAATGAAAACCTGTTTTTT. It encodes CASSLGRARNENLFF.

This clonotype was detected many times. The chain is built from TRBV4-1 and TRBJ2-7; perhaps TRBD1 as D (5 bases). Germline CDR1 and CDR2: MGHRA and YSYEKL. The length of the CDR3 is 15 residues. The V and J ends lost 3 bases and 2 bases respectively, with 14 bases between them. CDR3 nucleotides: TGCGCCAGCAGCCAGGGCAGGGCAGGCCCCTACGAGCAGTACTTC. Translated: CASSQGRAGPYEQYF.

This clonotype turned up a few times. The rearrangement links TRBV3-1 to TRBJ2-5, with a weak D call TRBD1 (5 bases). V lost 6 bases and J lost 2, with 7 bases in between. Germline V gives CDR1 LGHDT, CDR2 YNNKEL (reference sequence). This CDR3 has 12 residues. In DNA, the CDR3 is TGTGCCAGCAGGACAGTTCAAGAGACCCAGTACTTC. It is translated as CASRTVQETQYF.

This clonotype has at least ten counts. The chain employs TRBV2 and TRBJ2-7; D not resolved. The CDR3 sequence is 11 residues long. Germline V gene data show CDR1 as SNHLY and CDR2 as FYNNEI. Trimming pared 3 bases from V and 4 bases from J, leaving 4 bases between. This CDR3 is CASSDYYEQYF. In DNA form, the CDR3 reads TGTGCCAGCAGTGACTATTACGAGCAGTACTTC.

The chain links TRBV15 to TRBJ1-6, with 7 bases fitting TRBD1. The CDR3 is 15 residues long. Trimming at V came to 3 bases and at J to 5 bases, leaving 4 bases not matched to a gene. CDR1 is LNHNV and CDR2 is YYDKDF in the germline V gene (reference sequence). This chain's CDR3 is CATSSIDRDNSPLHF. For the CDR3, the DNA is TGTGCCACCAGCAGTATTGACAGGGATAATTCACCCCTCCACTTT.

This clonotype was observed at least ten times. V is TRBV3-2 and J is TRBJ2-7; TRBD2 reflects the table's D call only, with no check against the DNA. TRBV3-2 is a pseudogene. The CDR3 is 16 amino acids. The CDR3 bases are TGTGCCAGCAGCCTCGGAGGGCGGGCCGACTTCTACGAGCAGTACTTC. The encoded protein is CASSLGGRADFYEQYF.

This clonotype was counted many times. This chain connects TRBV18 to TRBJ1-5; D is unclear. V lost 2 bases to trimming and J lost 0 bases, with 5 bases between them. Germline CDR1 KGHSH, CDR2 LQKENI. The CDR3 is 14 amino acids. Written as DNA, the CDR3 is TGTGCCAGCTCACCAGATTATAGCAATCAGCCCCAGCATTTT. This gives the protein CASSPDYSNQPQHF.

Worth noting for this clonotype: Being one base from a much bigger clone, this may be a read error. In nucleotides, the CDR3 is TGTGTCAGCAGTTCCAATTTGGAGAATCAGCCCCAGCATTTT. As protein: CVSSSNLENQPQHF. The chain carries TRBV12-3 or TRBV12-4 and TRBJ1-5; unclear D gene. The CDR3 runs to 14 residues.

This clonotype was counted many times. The chain recombines TRBV5-6 with TRBJ2-7; D possibly matches TRBD1 or TRBD2 (5 bases each). Trimming cost V 4 bases and J 3 bases, with 14 bases left between them. Germline assignment: CDR1 SGHDT and CDR2 YYEEEE. The CDR3 runs to 14 residues. The DNA for the CDR3 is TGTGCCAGCAGCCCCGGCCGGGACGACTACGAGCAGTACTTC. Encoded protein: CASSPGRDDYEQYF.

The gene calls are TRBV9 and TRBJ2-1, with TRBD2 matching over 12 bases. V shed 0 bases, J shed 6 bases, and the junction held 7 bases outside the gene matches. The CDR3 sequence is 17 residues long. Germline V gene sequence: CDR1 SGDLS, CDR2 YYNGEE. For the CDR3, the DNA is TGTGCCAGCAGCGTAGTTCCTAGCGGGGGGGGGCTCAATGAGCAGTTCTTC. Its translation is CASSVVPSGGGLNEQFF.

This clonotype was counted between two and nine times. V is TRBV12-3 or TRBV12-4 and J is TRBJ1-1; D perhaps matches TRBD1 (5 bases). Trimming took 2 bases from V and 1 from J, leaving 11 bases between them. This CDR3 is built from 15 residues. For the CDR3, the DNA is TGTGCCAGCAGTTTATTATCAGGGTGGAACACTGAAGCTTTCTTT. This sequence encodes CASSLLSGWNTEAFF.

This clonotype was counted between two and nine times. This chain connects TRBV29-1 to TRBJ2-7, with 10 bases lining up with TRBD2. J gave up 2 bases and V 7 bases, and 8 bases lay outside the gene matches. The CDR3 totals 14 residues. The germline V gene has CDR1 SQVTM and CDR2 ANQGSEA. CDR3 DNA: TGCAGCGCTCGCCCTAGCGGGGGTGCCTACGAGCAGTACTTC. It is translated as CSARPSGGAYEQYF.

This clonotype was recorded a few times. The chain couples TRBV10-3 to TRBJ2-1, with TRBD2 matching over 12 bases. The CDR3 has 16 amino acids. CDR1 is ENHRY, CDR2 SYGVKD, per germline. With 5 bases clipped from V and 4 bases from J, the junction kept 6 bases outside the gene matches. The CDR3 loop is CAISTTSGGNYNEQFF. The CDR3 region has the DNA TGTGCCATCAGTACCACTAGCGGGGGGAATTACAATGAGCAGTTCTTC.

This clonotype was counted ten times or more. CDR3 residues: CASSAVDSAKNIQYF. The DNA of the CDR3 is TGTGCCAGCAGCGCGGTAGACTCGGCCAAAAACATTCAGTACTTC. The V and J genes are TRBV7-9 and TRBJ2-4, with D unclear. This CDR3 comprises 15 residues. Germline V gene lookup returns CDR1 SEHNR and CDR2 FQNEAQ (reference sequence). The V end was cut by 5 bases, the J end by 1 base, with 12 bases between.

This chain uses TRBV6-2 or TRBV6-3 with TRBJ1-5; TRBD1 aligns across 8 bases. This CDR3 has 14 amino acids. V was clipped by 2 bases and J by 6 bases; unmatched bases: 3. Germline values: CDR1 MNHEY, CDR2 SVGEGT. The CDR3 DNA reads as TGTGCCAGCAGTTACCTCGACAGGGGTCAGCCCCAGCATTTT. It encodes CASSYLDRGQPQHF.

In its sample, this clonotype was seen many times. The V call is TRBV6-6, the J call TRBJ1-5; 8 bases are a match to TRBD1. Germline V gives CDR1 MNHNY, CDR2 SVGAGI (reference sequence). The V segment lost 7 bases and the J segment 4 bases; nucleotides outside the gene matches: 6. The CDR3 consists of 14 residues. For the CDR3, the DNA is TGTGCCAGCAAGCCAGGGGGCTCAAATCAGCCCCAGCATTTT. This translates into CASKPGGSNQPQHF.

To note about this clonotype: A much more abundant neighbour one base away suggests this may be a read error. The chain couples TRBV25-1 to TRBJ2-3, with D tentatively TRBD1 (5 bases). V dropped 6 bases and J dropped 6 bases, with 13 bases sitting between them. Germline CDR1 reads MGHDK; CDR2 reads SYGVNS. The length of the CDR3 is 13 residues. The CDR3 region is CASSKQESDTQYF. The CDR3 DNA sequence: TGTGCCAGCAGCAAACAGGAATCGGATACGCAGTATTTT.

This clonotype was counted ten times or more. The rearrangement uses TRBV7-9 and TRBJ2-7; D unclear. The CDR3 is made up of 13 amino acids. Trimming left V 1 base short and J 2 bases short, with 6 bases between. Germline lookup yields CDR1 SEHNR and CDR2 FQNEAQ (reference sequence). The CDR3, as DNA: TGTGCCAGCAGCTTAGGCCAGCCCTACGAGCAGTACTTC. This gives the protein CASSLGQPYEQYF.

The V and J genes are TRBV24-1 and TRBJ2-7, with D unclear. The CDR3 has 12 residues. Germline V gene lookup returns CDR1 KGHDR and CDR2 SFDVKD. Trimming took off 5 bases at V and 9 bases at J, with 13 bases between the two ends. CDR3 residues: CATSGLIGLQYF. Here the CDR3 DNA reads TGTGCCACCAGTGGACTTATAGGTTTGCAGTACTTC.

This clonotype was seen ten or more times. The genes are TRBV29-1 and TRBJ2-3, with a possible D match to TRBD1 (5 bases). The CDR3 totals 13 residues. Trimming pared 5 bases from V and 4 bases from J, leaving 13 bases between. CDR1 is SQVTM, CDR2 ANQGSEA, per germline. The CDR3, as DNA: TGCAGCGTTCCGAGACAGACCTCAGATACGCAGTATTTT. It translates to CSVPRQTSDTQYF.

The chain links TRBV6-2 or TRBV6-3 to TRBJ2-3; TRBD1 or TRBD2 may be the D gene (5 bases each). Germline lookup yields CDR1 MNHEY and CDR2 SVGEGT. V was cut by 2 bases and J by 0 bases, with 15 bases left in between. CDR3 length equals 17 residues. The CDR3 loop reads CASSYMGVTWSTDTQYF. CDR3 sequence (DNA): TGTGCCAGCAGTTACATGGGGGTAACATGGAGCACAGATACGCAGTATTTT.

This clonotype was seen more than once but under ten times. V and J are TRBV4-2 and TRBJ2-1; 8 bases agree with TRBD2. Germline V gene sequence: CDR1 LGHNA, CDR2 YNFKEQ. CDR3 size: 16 residues. The trim removed 3 bases at V and 7 bases at J, leaving 11 bases unmatched. CDR3 protein: CASSHQLGGALNEQFF. The CDR3 DNA sequence: TGTGCCAGCAGCCATCAGCTCGGGGGGGCCTTGAATGAGCAGTTCTTC.

This clonotype was counted at least ten times. V gene TRBV29-1 combines with J gene TRBJ1-1; D is uncertain. CDR1 is SQVTM, CDR2 ANQGSEA, per germline. Trimming took 7 bases from V and 3 from J, leaving 12 bases between them. This CDR3 region has 12 residues. CDR3 region: CSDTTTDTEAFF. Written as DNA, the CDR3 is TGCAGCGACACAACTACAGACACTGAAGCTTTCTTT.

The chain couples TRBV5-5 to TRBJ1-1, with TRBD1 as a possible D gene (5 bases). CDR3 size: 16 residues. Germline assignment: CDR1 SGHKS and CDR2 YYEKEE (reference sequence). Trimming shortened V by 0 bases and J by 5 bases, and 17 bases separated the two germline ends. CDR3 loop: CASSLAGTAPRTEAFF. CDR3 nucleotides: TGTGCCAGCAGCTTGGCAGGGACCGCCCCGCGGACTGAAGCTTTCTTT.

V and J are TRBV5-6 and TRBJ2-1; D gene unclear. In germline, CDR1 is SGHDT, CDR2 YYEEEE. This CDR3 contains 12 residues. Trimming pared 4 bases from V and 9 bases from J, leaving 11 bases between. CDR3: CASSPGSAEQFF. The CDR3 region has the DNA TGTGCCAGCAGCCCCGGCAGCGCTGAGCAGTTCTTC.

CDR3 protein: CASSRLAATSYEQYF. The CDR3 DNA sequence: TGTGCCAGCAGTCGGCTAGCGGCTACCTCCTACGAGCAGTACTTC. This chain joins TRBV14 and TRBJ2-7; TRBD2 agrees at 7 bases. The germline CDR1 and CDR2 sequences are SGHDN and FVKESK. CDR3 length: 15 amino acids. The trim removed 6 bases at V and 0 bases at J, leaving 8 bases unmatched.

This clonotype occurred a few times. The rearrangement links TRBV20-1 to TRBJ2-3; 7 positions match TRBD1. Germline V lookup: CDR1 DFQATT, CDR2 SNEGSKA (reference sequence). This CDR3 contains 18 residues. V lost 1 base and J lost 0; bases outside the gene matches: 13. The CDR3 spells CSARAEAGGRSSTDTQYF. The CDR3 DNA is TGCAGTGCTAGAGCTGAGGCAGGGGGTCGCTCTAGCACAGATACGCAGTATTTT.

This clonotype showed up many times. The J gene is TRBJ2-3, the V gene TRBV28; 14 positions match TRBD2. Trimming at V came to 7 bases and at J to 4 bases, leaving 10 bases not matched to a gene. Germline CDR1 and CDR2: MDHEN and SYDVKM. This CDR3 has 17 amino acids. This CDR3 reads CASIKKGLAGVADTQYF. The CDR3 DNA follows: TGTGCCAGCATCAAGAAGGGACTAGCGGGGGTGGCAGATACGCAGTATTTT. Full variable domain (outside the CDR3, taken from reference TRBV28 and TRBJ2-3): DVKVTQSSRYLVKRTGEKVFLECVQDMDHENMFWYRQDPGLGLRLIYFSYDVKMKEKGDIPEGYSVSREKKERFSLILESASTNQTSMYLCASIKKGLAGVADTQYFGPGTRLTVL.

This clonotype was picked up a small number of times. This chain links TRBV19 with TRBJ2-4, with D tentatively TRBD1 (6 bases). The CDR3 is 14 amino acids. The V gene lost 5 bases and the J gene lost 8 bases, with 16 bases spanning the gap. CDR1 and CDR2 (germline): LNHDA, SQIVND (reference sequence). Here the CDR3 DNA reads TGTGCCAGTAGTTGGGGGACAAGCCAGGACATTCAGTACTTC. Its protein product is CASSWGTSQDIQYF.

J is TRBJ2-4 and V is TRBV12-3 or TRBV12-4; TRBD1 matches at 11 bases. There are 14 residues in the CDR3. With V trimmed by 6 bases and J by 8 bases, 6 bases remained unmatched. CDR3 sequence: CASRAGQGADIQYF. The DNA of the CDR3 is TGTGCCAGCAGAGCCGGACAGGGGGCAGACATTCAGTACTTC.